The 2 T cell receptor beta chains reported below all come from one sample, sequenced in a study of TIL therapy for anti-PD-1-resistant metastatic lung cancer. This was the immunoSEQ v3 assay. Repertoires were generated with immunoSEQ multiplex PCR, while TCRdb's copy carries only in-frame clones and drops some. The sample carries around 45,000 clones, about two thirds recorded once. The time point was: pre-treatment sample, taken before nivolumab and TIL therapy. The tumor samples were excised metastases, mostly pleural nodules or supraclavicular lymph nodes. Sequenced material: tumor tissue, taken at baseline. These receptors were obtained from a person aged 30 to 80 with non-small cell lung cancer.

J is TRBJ2-2 and V is TRBV6-6; D may be TRBD2 (5 bases). In germline, CDR1 is MNHNY, CDR2 SVGAGI (reference sequence). CDR3 length: 12 residues. V dropped 8 bases and J dropped 1 base, with 5 bases sitting between them. This CDR3 reads CASGRNTGELFF. The CDR3 nucleotides are TGTGCCAGCGGGAGGAACACCGGGGAGCTGTTTTTT.

This clone was detected a few times. The V gene is TRBV6-1, the J gene TRBJ1-4; D possibly corresponds to TRBD1 (5 bases). Germline CDR1 reads MNHNS; CDR2 reads SASEGT. The germline V and J ends were trimmed by 4 bases and 5 bases, with 14 bases remaining between them. The CDR3 covers 15 residues. CDR3 bases: TGTGCCAGCAGTGGCTGGGACGGTACCAATGAAAAACTGTTTTTT. It specifies CASSGWDGTNEKLFF.